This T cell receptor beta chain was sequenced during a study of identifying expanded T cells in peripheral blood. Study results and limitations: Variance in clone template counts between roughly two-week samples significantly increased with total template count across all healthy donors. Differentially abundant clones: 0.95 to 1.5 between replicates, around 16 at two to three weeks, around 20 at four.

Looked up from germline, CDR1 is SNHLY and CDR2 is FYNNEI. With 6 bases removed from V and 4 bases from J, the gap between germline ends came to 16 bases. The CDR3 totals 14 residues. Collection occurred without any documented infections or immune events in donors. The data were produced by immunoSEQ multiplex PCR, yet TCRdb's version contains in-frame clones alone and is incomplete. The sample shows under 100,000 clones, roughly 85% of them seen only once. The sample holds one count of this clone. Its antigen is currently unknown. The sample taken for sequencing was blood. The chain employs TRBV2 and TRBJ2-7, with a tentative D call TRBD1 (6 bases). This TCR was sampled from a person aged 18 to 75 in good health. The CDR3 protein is CASRRGQNIYEQYF. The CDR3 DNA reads TGTGCCAGCAGAAGGGGACAAAACATTTACGAGCAGTACTTC. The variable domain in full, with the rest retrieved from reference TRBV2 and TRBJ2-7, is EPEVTQTPSHQVTQMGQEVILRCVPISNHLYFYWYRQILGQKVEFLVSFYNNEISEKSEIFDDQFSVERPDGSNFTLKIRSTKLEDSAMYFCASRRGQNIYEQYFGPGTRLTVT.